Presented here are 18 T cell receptor beta chains from one specimen sequenced in a study of technical replicates of blood from several donors. The assay was immunoSEQ multiplex PCR, and TCRdb's table has in-frame clones only and misses some. The table lists approximately 81,000 clones, around four fifths of them singletons. The sample was PBMCs. Receptors originate from a human donor in good health. Some clones in this sample may be carry-over from other donors' samples.

V and J are TRBV7-9 and TRBJ2-7, with D perhaps TRBD1 (6 bases). V shed 5 bases and J shed 0 bases, with 11 bases lying between them. The CDR3 has 14 amino acids. The V gene's germline CDR1 is SEHNR and CDR2 FQNEAQ (reference sequence). The CDR3 region has the DNA TGTGCCAGCAGCGCAACAGGGAGCTCCTACGAGCAGTACTTC. Translating gives CASSATGSSYEQYF.

This chain links TRBV9 with TRBJ1-1; 10 nucleotides line up with TRBD1. The CDR3 totals 17 residues. From germline, CDR1 is SGDLS and CDR2 YYNGEE. The V gene end was trimmed by 1 base and the J gene end by 2 bases; junction bases not matched to a gene: 8. CDR3 nucleotide sequence: TGTGCCAGCAGCGTACGCGGGGACAGGGGTGGTAACACTGAAGCTTTCTTT. Its protein product is CASSVRGDRGGNTEAFF.

This chain uses TRBV5-6 with TRBJ1-1; D remains unclear. The CDR3 has 12 residues. CDR1 is SGHDT and CDR2 is YYEEEE in the germline V gene. V dropped 2 bases and J dropped 1 base, with 3 bases sitting between them. CDR3 loop: CASSFRNTEAFF. The CDR3 region has the DNA TGTGCCAGCAGCTTTAGGAACACTGAAGCTTTCTTT.

The chain is built from TRBV6-4 and TRBJ1-4; the D is unclear. CDR3 size: 13 residues. CDR1 is MRHNA and CDR2 is SNTAGT in the germline V gene. The V end lost 4 bases, the J end lost 5 bases, and 8 bases lay between the germline ends. The CDR3 nucleotides read TGTGCCAGCAGTGTATCTCGGAATGAAAAACTGTTTTTT. This gives the protein CASSVSRNEKLFF.

The CDR3 sequence: CASSSQGAETQYF. CDR3 DNA sequence: TGCGCCAGCAGCTCGCAGGGGGCAGAGACCCAGTACTTC. The gene calls are TRBV5-1 and TRBJ2-5, with 8 bases that match TRBD1. V was pared by 3 bases and J by 4 bases, with 2 bases of the junction left unmatched. There are 13 residues in the CDR3. CDR1 SGHRS and CDR2 YFSETQ come from the germline V gene.

This clone has more than one count but fewer than ten. The rearrangement joins TRBV7-3 to TRBJ1-1; no reliable D call. V lost 2 bases and J lost 4, with 8 bases in between. The CDR3 is made up of 13 amino acids. Germline loops: CDR1 SGHTA, CDR2 FQGTGA. In DNA, the CDR3 is TGTGCCAGCAGCTTAGGAGGTGCCACTGAAGCTTTCTTT. It codes for CASSLGGATEAFF. Full variable domain (outside the CDR3, taken from reference TRBV7-3 and TRBJ1-1): GAGVSQTPSNKVTEKGKYVELRCDPISGHTALYWYRQSLGQGPEFLIYFQGTGAADDSGLPNDRFFAVRPEGSVSTLKIQRTERGDSAVYLCASSLGGATEAFFGQGTRLTVV.

This chain links TRBV5-1 with TRBJ2-1; TRBD2 aligns across 9 bases. CDR3 size: 15 residues. Germline trimming cut 1 base from V and 8 bases from J; bases unmatched to any gene: 7. The germline gives CDR1 SGHRS, CDR2 YFSETQ. The CDR3 nucleotides are TGCGCCAGCAGCTTGCAAGGCGGGGGGGCAGATGAGCAGTTCTTC. Its translation is CASSLQGGGADEQFF.

The V gene is TRBV15, the J gene TRBJ2-1; TRBD1 matches 11 bases. Germline CDR1 is LNHNV and CDR2 is YYDKDF (reference sequence). The CDR3 length is 17 residues. Trimming cost V 2 bases and J 7 bases; bases outside gene matches: 10. Here the CDR3 DNA reads TGTGCCACCAGCAGATCAGATATCGGACAGGGGGCGAATGAGCAGTTCTTC. Its translation is CATSRSDIGQGANEQFF.

The V and J genes are TRBV6-1 and TRBJ2-1; 13 nucleotides align to TRBD2. Germline CDR1 and CDR2: MNHNS and SASEGT. The CDR3 spans 15 residues. The V segment lost 6 bases and the J segment 5 bases; nucleotides outside the gene matches: 4. CDR3: CASSAGTSGDNEQFF. The CDR3 DNA is TGTGCCAGCAGCGCCGGGACTAGCGGGGACAATGAGCAGTTCTTC.

The chain joins TRBV6-1 to TRBJ1-1, with 9 bases identical to TRBD1. The CDR3 is 15 residues long. V shed 1 base, J shed 7 bases, and the junction held 7 bases outside the gene matches. Germline lookup yields CDR1 MNHNS and CDR2 SASEGT. The CDR3 region is CASSEENRGRGEAFF. CDR3 nucleotides: TGTGCCAGCAGTGAAGAGAACAGGGGGCGAGGTGAAGCTTTCTTT.

The chain has TRBV30 and TRBJ2-3, with D possibly matching TRBD2 (5 bases). V was cut by 0 bases and J by 4 bases, with 11 bases left in between. The CDR3 sequence is 14 residues long. Germline V CDR1 and CDR2: GTSNPN, SVGIG (reference sequence). The CDR3 spells CAWSVAGGADTQYF. Written as DNA, the CDR3 is TGTGCCTGGAGTGTTGCGGGTGGAGCAGATACGCAGTATTTT.

V gene TRBV7-9 combines with J gene TRBJ2-7; weak D call: TRBD2 (6 bases). The CDR3 is 14 amino acids. Per germline, CDR1 SEHNR and CDR2 FQNEAQ (reference sequence). The ends were cut back, 1 base at V and 6 bases at J, with 13 bases in the middle. CDR3 sequence (DNA): TGTGCCAGCAGCTTAGGGGCTAGCGCCTTCGAGCAGTACTTC. Translated: CASSLGASAFEQYF.

The chain couples TRBV30 to TRBJ2-3; 9 positions agree with TRBD2. Trimming at V came to 7 bases and at J to 0 bases, leaving 5 bases not matched to a gene. This CDR3 spans 14 amino acids. CDR1 and CDR2 (germline): GTSNPN, SVGIG (reference sequence). The DNA of the CDR3 is TGTGCCTCATCTCTAGCGGGGAGCACAGATACGCAGTATTTT. Its protein product is CASSLAGSTDTQYF.

The gene calls are TRBV10-3 and TRBJ1-1; the D gene is possibly TRBD1 (6 bases). V was shortened by 0 bases and J by 5 bases, with 13 bases between the two germline ends. CDR3 length: 15 amino acids. CDR1 is ENHRY and CDR2 is SYGVKD in the germline V gene. The CDR3 DNA is TGTGCCATCAGTGAGTCGTCAGGGGTGGAAACTGAAGCTTTCTTT. Residues: CAISESSGVETEAFF.

The chain carries TRBV7-2 and TRBJ2-3; 12 bases fit TRBD2. The CDR3 has 15 residues. V lost 4 bases, J lost 3 bases, and 2 bases stayed unmatched. CDR1 is SGHTA and CDR2 is FQGNSA in the germline V gene. In nucleotides, the CDR3 is TGTGCCAGCAGCTGGCTAGCGGGGGGGACAGATACGCAGTATTTT. This codes for CASSWLAGGTDTQYF. The full variable domain, in which reference TRBV7-2 and TRBJ2-3 provide the parts outside the CDR3, is GAGVSQSPSNKVTEKGKDVELRCDPISGHTALYWYRQSLGQGLEFLIYFQGNSAPDKSGLPSDRFSAERTGGSVSTLTIQRTQQEDSAVYLCASSWLAGGTDTQYFGPGTRLTVL.

The chain recombines TRBV30 with TRBJ1-6; 9 nucleotides agree with TRBD1. Germline V gene lookup returns CDR1 GTSNPN and CDR2 SVGIG (reference sequence). Trimming at V came to 3 bases and at J to 7 bases, leaving 4 bases not matched to a gene. The CDR3 contains 14 residues. This chain's CDR3 is CAWRGTGWNSPLHF. In DNA form, the CDR3 reads TGTGCCTGGAGAGGGACAGGGTGGAATTCACCCCTCCACTTT.

The chain recombines TRBV11-2 with TRBJ2-6, with D possibly being TRBD1 (5 bases). This CDR3 comprises 15 residues. Germline lookup yields CDR1 SGHAT and CDR2 FQNNGV. V dropped 6 bases and J dropped 1 base, with 10 bases sitting between them. CDR3 loop: CASSLPGSGANVLTF. The DNA of the CDR3 is TGTGCCAGCAGTTTACCAGGGTCTGGGGCCAACGTCCTGACTTTC. The complete variable domain, with remaining parts taken from reference TRBV11-2 and TRBJ2-6, reads EAGVAQSPRYKIIEKRQSVAFWCNPISGHATLYWYQQILGQGPKLLIQFQNNGVVDDSQLPKDRFSAERLKGVDSTLKIQPAKLEDSAVYLCASSLPGSGANVLTFGAGSRLTVL.

This chain links TRBV7-9 with TRBJ2-1; TRBD2 matches 12 bases. The CDR3 has 14 amino acids. Unmatched junction bases numbered 2, after V lost 5 bases and J lost 6 bases. Germline V lookup: CDR1 SEHNR, CDR2 FQNEAQ (reference sequence). Here the CDR3 reads CASSLGLAGNEQFF. CDR3 nucleotide sequence: TGTGCCAGCAGCCTGGGACTAGCGGGCAATGAGCAGTTCTTC.